This TCR beta chain was identified in a study of immune evolution from preneoplasia to lung adenocarcinoma. Overall study results and limits: Normal lung had highest clonality; later lesions appeared denser, more diverse.

Concerning this clone itself: Its antigen remains unknown.

V was shortened by 0 bases and J by 7 bases, with 7 bases between the two germline ends. CDR1 is SGHTA, CDR2 FQGTGA, per germline. The CDR3 totals 13 residues. Patients had resection in Japan or China between about 2014 and 2018. Each case's diagnosis was confirmed by two pathologists on H&E. TCRdb keeps only in-frame clones here, not all; method: immunoSEQ multiplex PCR. The table records about 2,900 clones, roughly 80% of them present only once. This clonotype originated in a person aged 40 to 50 with lung adenocarcinoma. V gene TRBV7-3 combines with J gene TRBJ2-1; D might be TRBD1 or TRBD2, each matching 5 bases. Sequenced sample: FFPE adjacent normal lung tissue. The CDR3 nucleotides read TGTGCCAGCAGCTTAACGTGGGGGAATGAGCAGTTCTTC. Its protein product is CASSLTWGNEQFF.